Below are 32 T cell receptor beta chains sequenced from a single sample in a study of blood T cell repertoires in COVID-19. The assay was immunoSEQ multiplex PCR, and TCRdb's table has in-frame clones only and misses some. Found here are about 440,000 clones, 90% of them singletons; the top ten hold about 0.6%. Sequencing input: PBMCs or T cells enriched from blood (not recorded which). These receptors were collected from a man between 18 and 29 years old who had recovered from COVID-19.

The chain combines TRBV29-1 with TRBJ1-1, with no clear D. Trimming left V 7 bases short and J 2 bases short, with 14 bases between. This CDR3 spans 13 amino acids. Looked up from germline, CDR1 is SQVTM and CDR2 is ANQGSEA. CDR3 amino acids: CSARGGRNTEAFF. In DNA, the CDR3 is TGCAGCGCCCGAGGAGGGCGAAACACTGAAGCTTTCTTT.

This rearrangement joins TRBV7-3 to TRBJ1-1; TRBD1 is a possible D gene (6 bases). The CDR3 covers 15 residues. Deletions cut 3 bases from V and 0 bases from J, with 11 bases between. Germline assignment: CDR1 SGHTA and CDR2 FQGTGA. Here the CDR3 DNA reads TGTGCCAGCAGCTTTTTAGGGGGAGTGAACACTGAAGCTTTCTTT. It specifies CASSFLGGVNTEAFF. The full variable domain, rest sourced from reference TRBV7-3 and TRBJ1-1, is GAGVSQTPSNKVTEKGKYVELRCDPISGHTALYWYRQSLGQGPEFLIYFQGTGAADDSGLPNDRFFAVRPEGSVSTLKIQRTERGDSAVYLCASSFLGGVNTEAFFGQGTRLTVV.

DNA for the CDR3: TGCGCCAGCAGCCTCCTAGCGGGAGATCTCGGGGAGCTGTTTTTT. It is translated as CASSLLAGDLGELFF. V gene TRBV5-1 combines with J gene TRBJ2-2, with TRBD2 identical over 10 bases. Unmatched junction bases numbered 7, after V lost 4 bases and J lost 7 bases. From germline, CDR1 is SGHRS and CDR2 YFSETQ. The CDR3 has 15 amino acids.

The rearrangement joins TRBV6-5 to TRBJ1-2, with D possibly matching TRBD1 (6 bases). CDR1 is MNHEY and CDR2 is SVGAGI in the germline V gene. There are 14 residues in the CDR3. With 2 bases removed from V and 5 bases from J, the gap between germline ends came to 12 bases. For the CDR3, the DNA is TGTGCCAGCAGTTACCGACTGACAGGTTATGGCTACACCTTC. Protein sequence: CASSYRLTGYGYTF.

V usage is TRBV27 and J usage is TRBJ1-1; no definite D call. V was pared by 1 base and J by 4 bases, with 7 bases between. Germline V lookup: CDR1 MNHEY, CDR2 SMNVEV (reference sequence). The CDR3 has 13 residues. The CDR3 sequence is CASSLFSSTEAFF. Written as DNA, the CDR3 is TGTGCCAGCAGTTTATTTTCTAGCACTGAAGCTTTCTTT.

CDR3 sequence (DNA): TGTGCCAGCAGCCAAGTTTGGTCGCCAGGAATGAACACTGAAGCTTTCTTT. Its protein is CASSQVWSPGMNTEAFF. The chain uses TRBV3-1 (or the pseudogene TRBV3-2) and TRBJ1-1; D is ambiguous. The CDR3 sequence is 17 residues long. The germline V gene has CDR1 LGHDT and CDR2 YNNKEL (reference sequence). V lost 1 base, J lost 0 bases, and 15 bases lay in between.

The genes are TRBV3-1 (or the pseudogene TRBV3-2) and TRBJ1-2; D unclear. CDR3 length: 13 residues. CDR1 and CDR2 from the germline V gene are LGHDT and YNNKEL (reference sequence). V lost 4 bases and J 0 bases, leaving 6 bases between the germline ends. CDR3 sequence (DNA): TGTGCCAGCAGCCCTATATCTAACTATGGCTACACCTTC. Amino acid sequence: CASSPISNYGYTF.

The chain joins TRBV30 to TRBJ1-5; D ambiguous. The CDR3 contains 13 residues. Germline CDR1 GTSNPN, CDR2 SVGIG (reference sequence). V lost 1 base, J lost 5 bases, and 9 bases lay in between. Here the CDR3 reads CAWSGEGYQPQHF. In DNA form, the CDR3 reads TGTGCCTGGAGTGGGGAGGGCTATCAGCCCCAGCATTTT.

The J gene is TRBJ2-2, the V gene TRBV9, with D possibly being TRBD1 (5 bases). The CDR3 has 14 residues. Germline loops: CDR1 SGDLS, CDR2 YYNGEE. V lost 7 bases, J lost 0 bases, and 10 bases lay in between. CDR3 coding DNA: TGTGCCAGCTCTCCACAGGCGAACACCGGGGAGCTGTTTTTT. Protein: CASSPQANTGELFF.

In DNA, the CDR3 is TGCAGCGCGCCCAAGACAGGGGGCAATCAGCCCCAGCATTTT. This encodes CSAPKTGGNQPQHF. The genes are TRBV29-1 and TRBJ1-5; 8 nucleotides align to TRBD1. The V and J ends lost 7 bases and 2 bases, in that order; junction bases with no gene match: 7. The CDR3 has 14 amino acids. Germline CDR1 and CDR2: SQVTM and ANQGSEA.

The chain links TRBV24-1 to TRBJ2-5; 8 bases map to TRBD1. Per germline, CDR1 KGHDR and CDR2 SFDVKD. Unmatched junction bases numbered 7, after V lost 3 bases and J lost 5 bases. CDR3 length: 15 amino acids. The CDR3 DNA reads as TGTGCCACCAGTGATCCGCAGGGGGCCTGGGAGACCCAGTACTTC. Translated, it gives CATSDPQGAWETQYF.

This chain uses TRBV23-1 with TRBJ1-4, with D maybe TRBD1 (6 bases). TRBV23-1 is an ORF, with its function uncertain. The germline V and J ends were trimmed by 4 bases and 7 bases, with 13 bases remaining between them. This CDR3 has 14 residues. The CDR3 DNA follows: TGCGCCAGCAGTCGAATGAGGGGGAGTGAAAAACTGTTTTTT. Protein product: CASSRMRGSEKLFF.

This clone was observed a single time. The J gene is TRBJ1-1, the V gene TRBV29-1; D is possibly TRBD1 (6 bases). The V end was cut by 0 bases, the J end by 10 bases, with 12 bases between. This CDR3 has 12 amino acids. The germline V gene encodes CDR1 SQVTM and CDR2 ANQGSEA. The CDR3 nucleotides are TGCAGCGTTGAAGAAGGGGGAATGGGAGCTTTCTTT. This encodes CSVEEGGMGAFF.

The rearrangement uses TRBV24-1 and TRBJ1-2; a weak D match, TRBD1 (6 bases). This CDR3 comprises 12 residues. The V end lost 6 bases, the J end lost 8 bases, and 12 bases lay between the germline ends. Germline-derived CDR1 and CDR2 are KGHDR and SFDVKD. The CDR3 is CATSRQDGGYTF. The DNA for the CDR3 is TGTGCCACCAGTAGACAGGACGGAGGCTACACCTTC.

The chain carries TRBV28 and TRBJ2-1; possible D gene TRBD2, 6 bases. V lost 5 bases and J 8 bases, leaving 16 bases between the germline ends. Germline V lookup: CDR1 MDHEN, CDR2 SYDVKM. The CDR3 is 14 residues long. The CDR3 protein is CASSGGRDGDEQFF. For the CDR3, the DNA is TGTGCCAGCAGTGGGGGGAGAGATGGGGATGAGCAGTTCTTC.

V usage is TRBV15 and J usage is TRBJ1-6, with D perhaps matching TRBD1 (6 bases). CDR1 is LNHNV, CDR2 YYDKDF, per germline (reference sequence). This CDR3 contains 14 residues. The V end was cut by 0 bases, the J end by 7 bases, with 7 bases between. The CDR3 nucleotides are TGTGCCACCAGCAGAGATCAGGGGAATTCACCCCTCCACTTT. This codes for CATSRDQGNSPLHF.

The chain uses TRBV6-5 and TRBJ2-5; perhaps TRBD2 as D (6 bases). Per the germline V gene, CDR1 is MNHEY and CDR2 is SVGAGI. The length of the CDR3 is 14 residues. Deletions cut 2 bases from V and 5 bases from J, with 12 bases between. For the CDR3, the DNA is TGTGCCAGCAGTTACACTCAGGGAGGCGAGACCCAGTACTTC. It specifies CASSYTQGGETQYF.

The gene calls are TRBV28 and TRBJ2-1; tentative D call: TRBD2 (5 bases). The CDR3 totals 15 residues. Deletions cut 3 bases from V and 0 bases from J, with 9 bases between. Per the germline V gene, CDR1 is MDHEN and CDR2 is SYDVKM. The CDR3 DNA reads TGTGCCAGCAGTTTGCGGGCGCTCTCCTACAATGAGCAGTTCTTC. As protein: CASSLRALSYNEQFF.

This sequence joins TRBV28 and TRBJ1-2; 9 bases line up with TRBD1. The CDR3 has 14 amino acids. Germline V CDR1 and CDR2: MDHEN, SYDVKM. The CDR3 is CALGRTGGAYGYTF. In DNA form, the CDR3 reads TGTGCTCTGGGGAGAACAGGGGGCGCCTATGGCTACACCTTC.

The chain combines TRBV11-2 with TRBJ2-1, with D uncertain. Looked up from germline, CDR1 is SGHAT and CDR2 is FQNNGV. The CDR3 extends over 12 amino acids. Deletions cut 1 base from V and 8 bases from J, with 6 bases between. CDR3 in DNA: TGTGCCAGCAGCTTAGTGCCAGATGAGCAGTTCTTC. Its protein product is CASSLVPDEQFF.

V and J are TRBV14 and TRBJ1-2; possibly TRBD1 for D (5 bases). Between the trimmed V and J ends, which lost 0 bases and 8 bases, there was a span of 13 bases. The CDR3 has 14 amino acids. From germline, CDR1 is SGHDN and CDR2 FVKESK. In nucleotides, the CDR3 is TGTGCCAGCAGCCAAGAATGGGGGGAAGGCGGCTACACCTTC. This encodes CASSQEWGEGGYTF.

The J gene is TRBJ1-2, the V gene TRBV28, with 7 bases identical to TRBD1. The CDR3 contains 13 residues. V lost 5 bases to trimming and J lost 1 base; unmatched junction nucleotides: 1. Germline V gene sequence: CDR1 MDHEN, CDR2 SYDVKM. CDR3 nucleotides: TGTGCCAGCAGTAGGGACAGTAACTATGGCTACACCTTC. It codes for CASSRDSNYGYTF.

J is TRBJ1-5 and V is TRBV28; D uncertain. This CDR3 region has 13 residues. Germline V gene sequence: CDR1 MDHEN, CDR2 SYDVKM. The V end was cut by 4 bases, the J end by 0 bases, with 4 bases between. The CDR3 loop is CASSSGSNQPQHF. CDR3 DNA sequence: TGTGCCAGCAGTTCAGGTAGCAATCAGCCCCAGCATTTT.

V is TRBV23-1 and J is TRBJ1-5; 7 bases align to TRBD1. TRBV23-1 is treated as an ORF (open reading frame) with a function not yet certain. The CDR3 extends over 17 amino acids. V dropped 0 bases and J dropped 7; count of bases not matched to a gene: 12. The CDR3 sequence is CASSQSGGEASGQPQHF. CDR3 DNA sequence: TGCGCCAGCAGTCAATCAGGGGGCGAAGCCTCAGGGCAGCCCCAGCATTTT.

The chain joins TRBV11-3 to TRBJ1-1; 9 bases are shared with TRBD1. Looked up from germline, CDR1 is SGHNT and CDR2 is YENEEA. Trimming at V came to 2 bases and at J to 3 bases, leaving 4 bases not matched to a gene. This CDR3 is 15 amino acids long. Here the CDR3 DNA reads TGTGCCAGCAGCTTATGGACAGGGGCCCACACTGAAGCTTTCTTT. Residues: CASSLWTGAHTEAFF. The full variable domain, its missing parts supplied by reference TRBV11-3 and TRBJ1-1, is EAGVVQSPRYKIIEKKQPVAFWCNPISGHNTLYWYLQNLGQGPELLIRYENEEAVDDSQLPKDRFSAERLKGVDSTLKIQPAELGDSAVYLCASSLWTGAHTEAFFGQGTRLTVV.

The rearrangement joins TRBV27 to TRBJ2-1; 14 nucleotides match TRBD2. V was pared by 5 bases and J by 6 bases, with 9 bases of the junction left unmatched. This CDR3 is built from 17 residues. Looked up from germline, CDR1 is MNHEY and CDR2 is SMNVEV (reference sequence). The CDR3 region is CASSPRLAGGLSNEQFF. For the CDR3, the DNA is TGTGCCAGCAGTCCCCGACTAGCGGGAGGGCTTAGCAATGAGCAGTTCTTC.

V usage is TRBV6-5 and J usage is TRBJ1-1; D possibly corresponds to TRBD1 (5 bases). Germline values: CDR1 MNHEY, CDR2 SVGAGI. This CDR3 is 15 amino acids long. The V and J ends lost 4 bases and 1 base respectively, with 13 bases between them. The CDR3 nucleotides are TGTGCCAGCAGTTCCGGGGGGACCAGGAACACTGAAGCTTTCTTT. Residues: CASSSGGTRNTEAFF.

As to this clone: At one end, the junction sequence differs from germline, possibly due to a read error. This chain joins TRBV29-1 and TRBJ2-3; a possible D gene is TRBD2 (6 bases). There are 14 residues in the CDR3. Germline lookup yields CDR1 SQVTM and CDR2 ANQGSEA. In DNA, the CDR3 is TGCAGCGTGGAAGGTGGGACTGACACAGATACGCAGTATTTT. Translating it yields CSVEGGTDTDTQYF.

J is TRBJ2-1 and V is TRBV2; TRBD2 agrees at 8 bases. Germline values: CDR1 SNHLY, CDR2 FYNNEI. There are 16 residues in the CDR3. V was clipped by 5 bases and J by 4 bases; unmatched bases: 10. CDR3 amino acids: CASSPLAGLGYNEQFF. CDR3 DNA sequence: TGTGCCAGCAGTCCCTTAGCGGGACTAGGGTACAATGAGCAGTTCTTC.

The table lists this clone with a count of one. The chain combines TRBV21-1 with TRBJ1-4; the table's TRBD1 call for D was not verified on the DNA. TRBV21-1 is given as a pseudogene. The CDR3 runs 15 residues. The CDR3 coding sequence is TGTGCCAGCAGCCTTTCGGGACAGGGGAATGAAAAACTGTTTTTT. Amino acids: CASSLSGQGNEKLFF.

The chain combines TRBV9 with TRBJ1-6; 7 nucleotides agree with TRBD1. The CDR3 is 15 residues long. In germline, CDR1 is SGDLS, CDR2 YYNGEE. The V and J ends lost 1 base and 10 bases, in that order; junction bases with no gene match: 8. Here the CDR3 DNA reads TGTGCCAGCAGCGTAAGCGACAGGGTCAGGTCACCCCTCCACTTT. Protein: CASSVSDRVRSPLHF.

The V call is TRBV5-6, the J call TRBJ2-7, with D perhaps matching TRBD1 (5 bases). The CDR3 totals 13 residues. V gave up 0 bases and J gave up 5 bases, with 9 bases separating them. Per the germline V gene, CDR1 is SGHDT and CDR2 is YYEEEE. CDR3 loop: CASSLARAHEQYF. The CDR3 DNA sequence: TGTGCCAGCAGCTTGGCCAGGGCCCACGAGCAGTACTTC.